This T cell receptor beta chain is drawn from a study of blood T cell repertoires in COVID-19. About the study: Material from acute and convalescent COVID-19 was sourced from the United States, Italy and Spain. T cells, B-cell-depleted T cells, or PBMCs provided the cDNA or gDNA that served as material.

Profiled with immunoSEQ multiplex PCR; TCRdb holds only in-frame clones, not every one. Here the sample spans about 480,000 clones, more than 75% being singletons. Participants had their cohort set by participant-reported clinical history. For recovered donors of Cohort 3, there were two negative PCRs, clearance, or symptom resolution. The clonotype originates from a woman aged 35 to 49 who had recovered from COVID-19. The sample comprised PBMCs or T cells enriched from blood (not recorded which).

The CDR3 here is CASRSQGGIAEAFF. The CDR3 bases are TGTGCCAGTAGGTCACAGGGGGGAATCGCTGAAGCTTTCTTT. The chain has TRBV19 and TRBJ1-1; the match to TRBD1 covers 8 bases. The J segment lost 6 bases and the V segment lost 6 bases, leaving 9 bases of the junction unmatched. CDR1 LNHDA and CDR2 SQIVND come from the germline V gene (reference sequence). The CDR3 is 14 residues long.